The entry below describes one T cell receptor beta chain. This entry belongs to a study of shared clonotypes between healthy human individuals. Sequenced by immunoSEQ multiplex PCR; TCRdb stores in-frame clones only, minus some. Found here are 2 million to 2.5 million clones, 85% to 95% of them singletons; the top ten hold 0.1% to 0.15%. Germline CDR1 SQVTM, CDR2 ANQGSEA. V was cut by 6 bases and J by 7 bases, with 16 bases left in between. The length of the CDR3 is 12 residues. The sample was naive CD4+ T cells sorted from blood. Subset here: CD45RA+ positively selected. The sequence was collected from a man aged 18-30 years in good health. The chain joins TRBV29-1 to TRBJ2-7, with no clear D. The CDR3 spells CSVGNVLGEQYF. The CDR3 DNA reads as TGCAGCGTGGGGAACGTACTCGGGGAGCAGTACTTC.